This T cell receptor (beta chain) was recovered during a study of cytomegalovirus exposure and HLA in healthy donors. The CDR3 runs to 14 residues. Germline V gives CDR1 GTSNPN, CDR2 SVGIG (reference sequence). The J segment lost 0 bases and the V segment lost 5 bases, leaving 3 bases of the junction unmatched. The PCR made use of 60 Vbeta and 13 Jbeta primers. Clones were read by immunoSEQ multiplex PCR, and TCRdb kept only the in-frame ones, dropping some. The sample has about 82,000 clones, around four fifths seen once. The chain recombines TRBV30 with TRBJ2-3, with 9 bases identical to TRBD2. Source material: PBMCs. This TCR was sampled from a woman between 45 and 65 years old in good health and CMV-seropositive. The CDR3 loop is CAWSTSGSTDTQYF. The DNA of the CDR3 is TGTGCCTGGTCGACTAGCGGAAGCACAGATACGCAGTATTTT.